This entry lists 14 T cell receptor beta chains sequenced from one sample in a study of CD8+ T cells in alopecia areata. RNA extraction was followed by reverse transcription into cDNA, which acted as the sequencing template. TCRdb's copy holds only in-frame clones and misses some; the assay was immunoSEQ multiplex PCR. Here the sample spans 90,000 to 150,000 clones, about two fifths being singletons. The sequenced material came from CD4+ T cells sorted from blood. Receptors originate from a human donor with alopecia areata.

The rearrangement uses TRBV5-1 and TRBJ1-1, with D perhaps matching TRBD1 (6 bases). CDR3 length: 14 amino acids. The V gene's germline CDR1 is SGHRS and CDR2 YFSETQ. The germline V and J ends were trimmed by 2 bases and 7 bases, with 15 bases remaining between them. The CDR3 spells CASSLTGTPIEAFF. CDR3 sequence (DNA): TGCGCCAGCAGCTTAACCGGGACACCTATTGAAGCTTTCTTT. Variable domain in full (rest from reference TRBV5-1 and TRBJ1-1): KAGVTQTPRYLIKTRGQQVTLSCSPISGHRSVSWYQQTPGQGLQFLFEYFSETQRNKGNFPGRFSGRQFSNSRSEMNVSTLELGDSALYLCASSLTGTPIEAFFGQGTRLTVV.

This clone has only a few counts. This chain joins TRBV5-1 and TRBJ2-7; TRBD1 is a possible D gene (6 bases). Germline CDR1 reads SGHRS; CDR2 reads YFSETQ. The CDR3 is 14 residues long. V was cut by 0 bases and J by 0 bases, with 7 bases left in between. The CDR3 DNA reads TGCGCCAGCAGCTTGGGGACAGTCTCCTACGAGCAGTACTTC. Protein product: CASSLGTVSYEQYF.

The rearrangement uses TRBV7-2 and TRBJ2-5, with TRBD2 matching over 9 bases. With V trimmed by 5 bases and J by 4 bases, 11 bases remained unmatched. The CDR3 is 16 residues long. The V gene's germline CDR1 is SGHTA and CDR2 FQGNSA. Here the CDR3 reads CASSAEVAGGRETQYF. DNA for the CDR3: TGTGCCAGCAGCGCCGAGGTCGCGGGGGGGCGAGAGACCCAGTACTTC.

The V and J genes are TRBV13 and TRBJ2-1; TRBD1 or TRBD2 may be the D gene (5 bases each). The V gene lost 3 bases and the J gene lost 5 bases, with 11 bases spanning the gap. The CDR3 spans 14 residues. Germline CDR1 is PRHDT and CDR2 is FYEKMQ (reference sequence). The CDR3 nucleotides are TGTGCCAGCAGCTTGATGGGACCGGACAATGAGCAGTTCTTC. It encodes CASSLMGPDNEQFF.

This clone was observed a few times. This rearrangement joins TRBV23-1 to TRBJ2-5, with 12 bases lining up with TRBD2. TRBV23-1 is treated as an ORF (open reading frame) with a function not yet certain. The CDR3 runs 17 residues. V lost 6 bases and J lost 2; bases outside the gene matches: 10. The CDR3 spells CASSPSGGAADQETQYF. The CDR3 nucleotides are TGCGCCAGCAGCCCTAGCGGGGGGGCAGCGGATCAAGAGACCCAGTACTTC.

This chain links TRBV28 with TRBJ2-7; no reliable D call. V gave up 2 bases and J gave up 2 bases, with 4 bases separating them. Germline CDR1 reads MDHEN; CDR2 reads SYDVKM. The length of the CDR3 is 12 residues. The DNA for the CDR3 is TGTGCCAGCAGTTTAATGACCTACGAGCAGTACTTC. It specifies CASSLMTYEQYF.

This clone was seen a few times. V usage is TRBV29-1 and J usage is TRBJ2-7; D not resolved. V shed 7 bases and J shed 2 bases, with 21 bases lying between them. Germline values: CDR1 SQVTM, CDR2 ANQGSEA. The CDR3 runs 15 residues. The CDR3 region is CSAIIPQDGPYEQYF. CDR3 sequence (DNA): TGCAGCGCCATAATCCCACAAGACGGTCCCTACGAGCAGTACTTC.

This clone showed up just a few times. V is TRBV6-5 and J is TRBJ2-5, with 7 nucleotides matching TRBD1. The CDR3 is 13 amino acids. Unmatched junction bases numbered 3, after V lost 3 bases and J lost 5 bases. From germline, CDR1 is MNHEY and CDR2 SVGAGI. The CDR3 here is CASSYQGGETQYF. The CDR3 nucleotides read TGTGCCAGCAGTTATCAAGGGGGCGAGACCCAGTACTTC.

This clone appeared a few times. The V gene is TRBV29-1, the J gene TRBJ1-1; D is unresolved. Germline values: CDR1 SQVTM, CDR2 ANQGSEA. This CDR3 spans 14 amino acids. The V gene lost 7 bases and the J gene lost 5 bases, with 20 bases spanning the gap. The CDR3 DNA is TGCAGCGCCTTAGTCTTGAGGGTTGGAACTGAAGCTTTCTTT. Residues: CSALVLRVGTEAFF.

This clone showed up just once. CDR3 loop: CASNQGGVVYNEQFF. CDR3 nucleotides: TGTGCCAGCAATCAGGGTGGGGTCGTCTACAATGAGCAGTTCTTC. The gene calls are TRBV6-6 and TRBJ2-1; maybe TRBD1 (5 bases). CDR1 is MNHNY and CDR2 is SVGAGI in the germline V gene (reference sequence). V lost 7 bases, J lost 3 bases, and 16 bases lay in between. The CDR3 is 15 amino acids.

The chain is built from TRBV7-8 and TRBJ2-7; D not resolved. The germline CDR1 and CDR2 sequences are SGHVS and FQNEAQ. This CDR3 region has 13 residues. V was trimmed by 2 bases and J by 6 bases, leaving 11 bases between them. CDR3 DNA: TGTGCCAGCAGCTTAAATCTAGAAGGCGAGCAGTACTTC. Amino acids: CASSLNLEGEQYF. Full variable domain (remainder filled in from reference TRBV7-8 and TRBJ2-7): GAGVSQSPRYKVAKRGQDVALRCDPISGHVSLFWYQQALGQGPEFLTYFQNEAQLDKSGLPSDRFFAERPEGSVSTLKIQRTQQEDSAVYLCASSLNLEGEQYFGPGTRLTVT.

The chain combines TRBV5-1 with TRBJ1-2; 7 bases match TRBD1. The J segment lost 3 bases and the V segment lost 7 bases, leaving 9 bases of the junction unmatched. Germline CDR1 and CDR2: SGHRS and YFSETQ. CDR3 length equals 14 residues. This chain's CDR3 is CASAGTDLDYGYTF. CDR3 sequence (DNA): TGCGCCAGCGCGGGGACAGATCTAGACTATGGCTACACCTTC.

This clone has more than one count but fewer than ten. Other nucleotide sequences from this sample produce the same CDR3. V gene TRBV29-1 combines with J gene TRBJ1-5; tentative D call: TRBD1 (6 bases). Germline CDR1 and CDR2: SQVTM and ANQGSEA. The CDR3 has 13 amino acids. V lost 4 bases and J lost 2, with 9 bases in between. CDR3 nucleotides: TGCAGCGTTGTTGAGGGGGGCAATCAGCCCCAGCATTTT. The encoded protein is CSVVEGGNQPQHF. The full variable domain, its missing parts supplied by reference TRBV29-1 and TRBJ1-5, is SAVISQKPSRDICQRGTSLTIQCQVDSQVTMMFWYRQQPGQSLTLIATANQGSEATYESGFVIDKFPISRPNLTFSTLTVSNMSPEDSSIYLCSVVEGGNQPQHFGDGTRLSIL.

The V gene is TRBV6-6, the J gene TRBJ2-7; no reliable D call. Trimming took off 2 bases at V and 1 base at J, with 9 bases between the two ends. The CDR3 has 14 residues. Germline lookup yields CDR1 MNHNY and CDR2 SVGAGI (reference sequence). CDR3 in DNA: TGTGCCAGCAGTTACGACGCGGTTTCCTACGAGCAGTACTTC. This translates into CASSYDAVSYEQYF.